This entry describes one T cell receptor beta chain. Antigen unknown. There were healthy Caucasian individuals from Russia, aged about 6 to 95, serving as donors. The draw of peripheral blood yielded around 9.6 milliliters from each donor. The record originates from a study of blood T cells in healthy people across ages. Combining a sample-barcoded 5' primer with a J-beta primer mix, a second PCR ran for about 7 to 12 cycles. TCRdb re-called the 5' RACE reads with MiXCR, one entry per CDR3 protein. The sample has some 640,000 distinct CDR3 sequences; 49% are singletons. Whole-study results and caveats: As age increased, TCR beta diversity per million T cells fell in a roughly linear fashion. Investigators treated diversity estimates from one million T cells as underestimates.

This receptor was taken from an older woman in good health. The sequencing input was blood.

CDR3 in amino acids: CASSPTSGRTSYNEQFF. The DNA for the CDR3 is TGTGCCAGCAGTCCTACTAGCGGGAGGACCTCCTACAATGAGCAGTTCTTC. V is TRBV12-3 or TRBV12-4 and J is TRBJ2-1; TRBD2 aligns across 12 bases. The CDR3 runs 17 residues. V lost 5 bases and J lost 0; bases outside the gene matches: 5.